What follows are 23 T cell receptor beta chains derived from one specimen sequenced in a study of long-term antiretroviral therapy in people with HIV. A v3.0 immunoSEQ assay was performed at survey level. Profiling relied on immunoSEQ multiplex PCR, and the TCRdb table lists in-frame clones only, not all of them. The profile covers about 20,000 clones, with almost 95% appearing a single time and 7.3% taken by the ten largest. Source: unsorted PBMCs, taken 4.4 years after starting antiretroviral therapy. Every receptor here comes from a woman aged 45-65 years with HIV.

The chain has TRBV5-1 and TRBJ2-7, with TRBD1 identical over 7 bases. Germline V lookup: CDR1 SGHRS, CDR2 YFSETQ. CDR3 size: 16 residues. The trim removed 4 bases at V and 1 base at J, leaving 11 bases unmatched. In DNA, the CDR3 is TGCGCCAGCAGCCCAGCCCACGGGACAGCATCCTACGAGCAGTACTTC. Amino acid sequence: CASSPAHGTASYEQYF.

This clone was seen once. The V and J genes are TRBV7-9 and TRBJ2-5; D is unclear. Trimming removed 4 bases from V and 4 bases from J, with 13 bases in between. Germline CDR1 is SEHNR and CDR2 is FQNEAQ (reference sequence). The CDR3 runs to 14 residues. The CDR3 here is CASSSLGRGETQYF. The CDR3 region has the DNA TGTGCCAGCAGCTCTCTCGGGCGAGGAGAGACCCAGTACTTC.

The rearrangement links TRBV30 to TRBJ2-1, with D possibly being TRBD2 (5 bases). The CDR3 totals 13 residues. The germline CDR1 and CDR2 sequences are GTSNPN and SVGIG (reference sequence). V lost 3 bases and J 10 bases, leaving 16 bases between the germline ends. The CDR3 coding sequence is TGTGCCTGGAGGTACGGTAGCGTCAACGAGCAGTTCTTC. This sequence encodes CAWRYGSVNEQFF.

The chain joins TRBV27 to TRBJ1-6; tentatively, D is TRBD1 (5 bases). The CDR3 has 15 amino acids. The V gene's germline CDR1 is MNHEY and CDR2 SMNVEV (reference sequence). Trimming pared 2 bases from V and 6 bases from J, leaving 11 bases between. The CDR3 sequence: CASSLGTQFNSPLHF. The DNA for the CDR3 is TGTGCCAGCAGTTTAGGGACGCAGTTTAATTCACCCCTCCACTTT.

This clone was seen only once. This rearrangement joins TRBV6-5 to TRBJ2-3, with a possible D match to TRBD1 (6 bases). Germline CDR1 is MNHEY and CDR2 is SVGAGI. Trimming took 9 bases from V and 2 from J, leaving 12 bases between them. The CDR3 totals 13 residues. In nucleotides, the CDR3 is TGTGCCAGTTTTCAGGGGCTCACAGATACGCAGTATTTT. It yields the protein CASFQGLTDTQYF.

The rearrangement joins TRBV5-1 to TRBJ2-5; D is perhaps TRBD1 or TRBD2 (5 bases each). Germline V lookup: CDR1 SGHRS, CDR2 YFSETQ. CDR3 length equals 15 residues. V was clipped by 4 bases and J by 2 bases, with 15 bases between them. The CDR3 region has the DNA TGCGCCAGCAGCGTCCCGACCGGGGCACAAGAGACCCAGTACTTC. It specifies CASSVPTGAQETQYF. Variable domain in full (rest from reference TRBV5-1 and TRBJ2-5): KAGVTQTPRYLIKTRGQQVTLSCSPISGHRSVSWYQQTPGQGLQFLFEYFSETQRNKGNFPGRFSGRQFSNSRSEMNVSTLELGDSALYLCASSVPTGAQETQYFGPGTRLLVL.

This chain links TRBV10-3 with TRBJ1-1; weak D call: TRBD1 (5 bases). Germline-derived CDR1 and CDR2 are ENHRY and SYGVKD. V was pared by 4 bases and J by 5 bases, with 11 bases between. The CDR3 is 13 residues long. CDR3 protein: CAISGTGPTEAFF. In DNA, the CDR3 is TGTGCCATCAGTGGGACGGGGCCTACTGAAGCTTTCTTT.

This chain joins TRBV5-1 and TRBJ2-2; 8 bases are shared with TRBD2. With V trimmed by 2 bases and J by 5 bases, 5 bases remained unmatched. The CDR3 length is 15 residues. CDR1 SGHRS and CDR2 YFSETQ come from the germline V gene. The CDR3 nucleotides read TGCGCCAGCAGCTTACCAGCGGGGGAAACCGGGGAGCTGTTTTTT. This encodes CASSLPAGETGELFF.

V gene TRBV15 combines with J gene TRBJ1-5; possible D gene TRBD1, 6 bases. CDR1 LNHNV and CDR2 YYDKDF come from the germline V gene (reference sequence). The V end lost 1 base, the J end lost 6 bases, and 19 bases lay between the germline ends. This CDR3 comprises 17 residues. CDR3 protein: CATSRGRGSSTSQPQHF. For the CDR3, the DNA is TGTGCCACCAGCAGAGGCAGGGGTTCATCTACGAGTCAGCCCCAGCATTTT.

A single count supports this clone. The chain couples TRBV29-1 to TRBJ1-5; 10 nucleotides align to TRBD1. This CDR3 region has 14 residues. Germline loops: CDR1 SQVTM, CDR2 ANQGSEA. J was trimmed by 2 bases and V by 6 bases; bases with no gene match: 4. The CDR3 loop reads CSVTGTGGNQPQHF. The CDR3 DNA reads TGCAGCGTAACCGGGACAGGGGGCAATCAGCCCCAGCATTTT.

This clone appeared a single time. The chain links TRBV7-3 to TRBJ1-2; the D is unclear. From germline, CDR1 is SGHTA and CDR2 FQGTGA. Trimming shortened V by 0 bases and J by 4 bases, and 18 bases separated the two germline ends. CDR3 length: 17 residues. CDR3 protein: CASSLTEGSSFPYGYTF. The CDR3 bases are TGTGCCAGCAGCTTAACGGAGGGAAGTTCCTTTCCCTATGGCTACACCTTC.

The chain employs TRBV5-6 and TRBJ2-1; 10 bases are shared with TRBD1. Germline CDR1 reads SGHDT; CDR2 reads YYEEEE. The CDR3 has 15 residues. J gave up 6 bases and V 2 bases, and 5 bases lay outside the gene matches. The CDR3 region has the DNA TGTGCCAGCAGCTTCCGGGACAGGGGAGGCAATGAGCAGTTCTTC. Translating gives CASSFRDRGGNEQFF.

CDR3 sequence reads: CASRATSGGTDTQYF. The DNA for the CDR3 is TGTGCCAGCAGGGCGACTAGCGGGGGCACAGATACGCAGTATTTT. The chain combines TRBV2 with TRBJ2-3, with 11 bases identical to TRBD2. CDR1 and CDR2 from the germline V gene are SNHLY and FYNNEI. The CDR3 is 15 amino acids. V lost 6 bases and J lost 1; bases outside the gene matches: 3.

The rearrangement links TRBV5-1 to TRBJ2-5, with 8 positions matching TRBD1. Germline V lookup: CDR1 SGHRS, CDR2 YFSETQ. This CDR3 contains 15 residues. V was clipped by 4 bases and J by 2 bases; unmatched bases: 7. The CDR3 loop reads CASSAVGTGQETQYF. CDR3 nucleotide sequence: TGCGCCAGCAGCGCGGTTGGGACAGGTCAAGAGACCCAGTACTTC.

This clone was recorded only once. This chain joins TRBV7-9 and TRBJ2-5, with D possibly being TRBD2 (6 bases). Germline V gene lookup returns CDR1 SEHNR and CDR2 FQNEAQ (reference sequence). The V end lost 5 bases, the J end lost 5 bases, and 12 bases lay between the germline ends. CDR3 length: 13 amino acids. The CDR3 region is CASSLAGIETQYF. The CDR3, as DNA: TGTGCCAGCAGCCTGGCGGGGATTGAGACCCAGTACTTC.

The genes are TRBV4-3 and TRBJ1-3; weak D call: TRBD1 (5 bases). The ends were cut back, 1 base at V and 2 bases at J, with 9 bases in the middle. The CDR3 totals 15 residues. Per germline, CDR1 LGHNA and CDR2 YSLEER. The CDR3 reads CASSQVAGPGNTIYF. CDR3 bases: TGCGCCAGCAGCCAAGTCGCAGGGCCTGGAAACACCATATATTTT.

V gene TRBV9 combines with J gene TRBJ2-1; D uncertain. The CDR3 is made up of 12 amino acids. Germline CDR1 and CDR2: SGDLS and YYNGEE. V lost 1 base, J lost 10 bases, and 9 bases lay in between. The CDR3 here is CASSVLGNEQFF. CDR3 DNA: TGTGCCAGCAGCGTACTAGGAAACGAGCAGTTCTTC.

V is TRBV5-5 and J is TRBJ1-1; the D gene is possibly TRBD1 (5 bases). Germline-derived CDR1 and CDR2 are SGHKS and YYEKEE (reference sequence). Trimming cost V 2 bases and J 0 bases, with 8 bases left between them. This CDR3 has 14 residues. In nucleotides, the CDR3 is TGTGCCAGCAGCTTTCCCAGGGTGAACACTGAAGCTTTCTTT. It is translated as CASSFPRVNTEAFF.

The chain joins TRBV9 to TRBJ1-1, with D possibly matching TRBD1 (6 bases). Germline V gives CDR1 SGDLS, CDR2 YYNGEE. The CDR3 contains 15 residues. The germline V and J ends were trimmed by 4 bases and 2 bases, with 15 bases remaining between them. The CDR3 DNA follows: TGTGCCAGCAGCCCACCCACGGGGGCTAACACTGAAGCTTTCTTT. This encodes CASSPPTGANTEAFF.

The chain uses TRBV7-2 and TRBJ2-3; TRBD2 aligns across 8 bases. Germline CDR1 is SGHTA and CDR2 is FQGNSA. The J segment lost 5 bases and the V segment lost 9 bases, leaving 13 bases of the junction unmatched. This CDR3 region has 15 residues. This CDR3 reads CASWGPTGGQDTQYF. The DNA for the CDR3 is TGTGCCAGTTGGGGACCGACGGGGGGGCAAGATACGCAGTATTTT.

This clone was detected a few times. The CDR3 DNA follows: TGCGCCAGCAGCCACTCGGACAGGGGGATAACCAATGAGCAGTTCTTC. It yields the protein CASSHSDRGITNEQFF. The J gene is TRBJ2-1, the V gene TRBV5-1; 10 positions match TRBD1. The CDR3 is made up of 16 amino acids. J lost 6 bases, V lost 4 bases, and 10 bases had no gene match. In germline, CDR1 is SGHRS, CDR2 YFSETQ.

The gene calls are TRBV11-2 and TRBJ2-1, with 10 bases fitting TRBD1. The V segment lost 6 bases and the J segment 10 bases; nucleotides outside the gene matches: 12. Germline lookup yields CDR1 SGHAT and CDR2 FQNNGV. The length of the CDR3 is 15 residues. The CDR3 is CASSFPVTGGKEQFF. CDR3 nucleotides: TGTGCCAGCAGTTTCCCAGTGACAGGGGGCAAGGAGCAGTTCTTC. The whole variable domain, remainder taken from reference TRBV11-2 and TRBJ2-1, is EAGVAQSPRYKIIEKRQSVAFWCNPISGHATLYWYQQILGQGPKLLIQFQNNGVVDDSQLPKDRFSAERLKGVDSTLKIQPAKLEDSAVYLCASSFPVTGGKEQFFGPGTRLTVL.

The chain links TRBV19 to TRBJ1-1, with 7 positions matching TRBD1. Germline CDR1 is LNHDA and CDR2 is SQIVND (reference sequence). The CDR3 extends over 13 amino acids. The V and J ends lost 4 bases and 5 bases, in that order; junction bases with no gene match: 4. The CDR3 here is CASSNRGVTEAFF. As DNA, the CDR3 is TGTGCCAGTAGTAACAGGGGAGTGACTGAAGCTTTCTTT.